This entry describes one TCR beta chain. This CDR3 comprises 16 residues. V shed 4 bases and J shed 4 bases, with 18 bases lying between them. The germline V gene has CDR1 SGHNT and CDR2 YYREEE (reference sequence). This record belongs to a study of blood T cell repertoires in COVID-19. For the study at large: The United States, Italy and Spain were the sources of the acute and convalescent COVID-19 samples. In each case, the material was cDNA or gDNA derived from T cells, B-cell-depleted T cells, or PBMCs.

Generated by immunoSEQ multiplex PCR, the TCRdb table keeps only in-frame clones and is missing some. The sample gives approximately 200,000 clones, less than 90% of which show up once; 1.5% to 2% is in the top ten. The sequence came from a man aged 35 to 55 with active or convalescent COVID-19. The V gene is TRBV5-4, the J gene TRBJ2-1; D possibly corresponds to TRBD2 (5 bases). The sample taken for sequencing was peripheral blood. The CDR3: CASSPLGDQVYNEQFF. CDR3 in DNA: TGTGCCAGCAGCCCCCTCGGGGATCAAGTTTACAATGAGCAGTTCTTC.